A selection of T cell receptor beta chains follows, all from one sample in a study of T cell changes during pregnancy in multiple sclerosis. Only in-frame clones appear in the TCRdb table, and some are missing; sequencing was by immunoSEQ multiplex PCR. Of some 60,000 clones listed, 90% are singletons. The input for sequencing was peripheral blood, taken in the first trimester of pregnancy. The receptors were gathered from a female donor in good health, enrolled as a control in a pregnancy study. The CDR3 runs from the conserved cysteine through the conserved F or W. D genes are given only for firm matches. Clone size, where shown, is once, few, many, or a class for clones that have expanded.

TRBD1 | TRBJ2-7 | TRBV19 | NA | TGTGCCAGTAGTACCAGAGGGACAGAAAGCTCCTACGAGCAGTACTTC | CASSTRGTESSYEQYF
TRBD1 | TRBJ1-5 | TRBV19 | NA | TGTGCCAGTAGTATAGTCCCAGGACAGGGCGATCAGCCCCAGCATTTT | CASSIVPGQGDQPQHF
NA | TRBJ2-1 | TRBV11-2 | NA | TGTGCCAGCAGCGTACGGGGGACGACCTACAATGAGCAGTTCTTC | CASSVRGTTYNEQFF
TRBD1 | TRBJ1-1 | TRBV13 | NA | TGTGCCAGCAGACCAGGGGGCGCGGGAAGTCGGGAAGCTTTCTTT | CASRPGGAGSREAFF
NA | TRBJ1-1 | TRBV6-6 | NA | TGTGCCAGCAGTTCCCACTACTCCACTGAAGCTTTCTTT | CASSSHYSTEAFF
TRBD2 | TRBJ2-7 | TRBV5-1 | NA | TGCGCCAGCAGCTTGACGGGGGGGACCTCCTACGAGCAGTACTTC | CASSLTGGTSYEQYF
TRBD1 | TRBJ1-3 | TRBV5-1 | NA | TGCGCCAGCAGCGGAGAGACAGGGGCAGGTGGAAACACCATATATTTT | CASSGETGAGGNTIYF
NA | TRBJ2-7 | TRBV6-5 | NA | TGTGCCAGCAGTGCCGGGACTGGGACCTACGAGCAGTACTTC | CASSAGTGTYEQYF
NA | TRBJ2-7 | TRBV28 | NA | TGTGCCAGCAGCCTTTACTCAGGGAACTACGAGCAGTACTTC | CASSLYSGNYEQYF
NA | TRBJ2-1 | TRBV14 | NA | TGTGCCAGCAGCCGTCTGGGGAGCTCCTACAATGAGCAGTTCTTC | CASSRLGSSYNEQFF
TRBD2 | TRBJ2-2 | TRBV5-1 | NA | TGCGCCAGCAGCTTGACGGCGGGAGGAACCGGGGAGCTGTTTTTT | CASSLTAGGTGELFF
NA | TRBJ2-7 | TRBV5-1 | NA | TGCGCCAGCAGCTGGGGTTCGGGAAACGAGCAGTACTTC | CASSWGSGNEQYF
TRBD1 | TRBJ1-2 | TRBV2 | once | TGTGCCAGCAGTGTGGGACAGGCGTATGGCTACACCTTC | CASSVGQAYGYTF
NA | TRBJ1-6 | TRBV2 | NA | TGTGCCAGCAGTGATTTCCTTAGCCCGGGAGATTCACCCCTCCACTTT | CASSDFLSPGDSPLHF
TRBD1 | TRBJ1-1 | TRBV28 | NA | TGTGCCAGCAGTTCCTCGACAGGGCCTATTTTGAACACTGAAGCTTTCTTT | CASSSSTGPILNTEAFF
TRBD1 | TRBJ2-2 | TRBV6-5 | NA | TGTGCCAGCAGTTACTCGGACAGGGAGATGGGTGCGCTGTTTTTT | CASSYSDREMGALFF
NA | TRBJ2-3 | TRBV5-6 | NA | TGTGCCAGCAGCCCTACAGGGCTTCGAACGCAGTATTTT | CASSPTGLRTQYF
TRBD2 | TRBJ2-1 | TRBV13 | NA | TGTGCCAGCAGCTTAAGGGGCGGGGGGAATGAGCAGTTCTTC | CASSLRGGGNEQFF
TRBD1 | TRBJ1-1 | TRBV18 | NA | TGTGCCAGCTCACCACCCTCAGGGGGCACTGAAGCTTTCTTT | CASSPPSGGTEAFF
TRBD2 | TRBJ2-3 | TRBV16 | NA | TGTGCCAGCAGCCGGGGACTAGCGGGAGGCGCAGATACGCAGTATTTT | CASSRGLAGGADTQYF